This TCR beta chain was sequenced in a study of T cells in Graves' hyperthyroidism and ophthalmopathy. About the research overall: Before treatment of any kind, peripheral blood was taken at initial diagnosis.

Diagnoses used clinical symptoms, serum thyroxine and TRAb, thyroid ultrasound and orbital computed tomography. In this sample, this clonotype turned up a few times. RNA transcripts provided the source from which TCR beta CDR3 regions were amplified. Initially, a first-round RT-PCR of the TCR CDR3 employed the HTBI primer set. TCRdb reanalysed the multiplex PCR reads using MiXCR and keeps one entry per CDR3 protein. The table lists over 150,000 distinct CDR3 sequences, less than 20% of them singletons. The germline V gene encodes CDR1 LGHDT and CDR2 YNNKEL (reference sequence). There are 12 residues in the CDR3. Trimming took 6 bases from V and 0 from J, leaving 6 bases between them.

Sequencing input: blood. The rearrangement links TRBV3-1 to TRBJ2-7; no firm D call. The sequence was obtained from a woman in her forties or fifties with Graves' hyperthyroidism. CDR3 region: CASSGYSYEQYF. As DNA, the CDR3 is TGTGCCAGCAGTGGCTACTCCTACGAGCAGTACTTC.